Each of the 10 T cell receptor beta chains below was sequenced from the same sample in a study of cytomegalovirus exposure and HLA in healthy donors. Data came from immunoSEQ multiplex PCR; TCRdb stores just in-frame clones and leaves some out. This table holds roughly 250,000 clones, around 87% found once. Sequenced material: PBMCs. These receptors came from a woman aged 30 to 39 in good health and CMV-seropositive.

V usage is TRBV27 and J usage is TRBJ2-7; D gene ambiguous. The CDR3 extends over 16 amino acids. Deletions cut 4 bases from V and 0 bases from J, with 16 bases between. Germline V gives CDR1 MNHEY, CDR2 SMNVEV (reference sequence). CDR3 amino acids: CASSWNSARSSYEQYF. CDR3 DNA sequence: TGTGCCAGCAGTTGGAATTCGGCGAGGAGCTCCTACGAGCAGTACTTC.

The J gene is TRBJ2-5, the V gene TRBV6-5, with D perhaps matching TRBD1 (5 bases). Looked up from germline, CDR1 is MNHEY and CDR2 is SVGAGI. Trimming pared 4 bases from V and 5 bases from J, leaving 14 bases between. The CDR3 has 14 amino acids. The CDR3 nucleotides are TGTGCCAGCAGTTCAGCACCCCCAGGGGAGACCCAGTACTTC. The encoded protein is CASSSAPPGETQYF.

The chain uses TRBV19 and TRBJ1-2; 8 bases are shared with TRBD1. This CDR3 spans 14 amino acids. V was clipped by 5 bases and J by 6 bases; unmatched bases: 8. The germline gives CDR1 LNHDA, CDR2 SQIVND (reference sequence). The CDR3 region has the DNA TGTGCCAGTAGTTTATTACAGGGGGTAAATGGCTACACCTTC. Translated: CASSLLQGVNGYTF.

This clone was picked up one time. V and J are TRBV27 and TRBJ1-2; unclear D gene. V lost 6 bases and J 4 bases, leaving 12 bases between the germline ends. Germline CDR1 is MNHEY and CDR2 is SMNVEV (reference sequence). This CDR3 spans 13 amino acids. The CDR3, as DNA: TGTGCCAGCAGCTCATCGGTCCTCTATGGCTACACCTTC. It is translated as CASSSSVLYGYTF.

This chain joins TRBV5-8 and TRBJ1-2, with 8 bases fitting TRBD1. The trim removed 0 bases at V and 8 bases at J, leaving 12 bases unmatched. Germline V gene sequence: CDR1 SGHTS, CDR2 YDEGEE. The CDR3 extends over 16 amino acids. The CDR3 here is CASSLVRTGKFGGYTF. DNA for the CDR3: TGTGCCAGCAGCTTGGTTCGGACAGGGAAGTTTGGGGGCTACACCTTC. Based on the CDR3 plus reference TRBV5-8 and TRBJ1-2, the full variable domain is EAGVTQSPTHLIKTRGQQATLRCSPISGHTSVYWYQQALGLGLQFLLWYDEGEERNRGNFPPRFSGRQFPNYSSELNVNALELEDSALYLCASSLVRTGKFGGYTFGSGTRLTVV.

CDR3 sequence reads: CASSQASGGGYNEQFF. In DNA, the CDR3 is TGCGCCAGCAGCCAAGCTTCTGGCGGGGGATACAATGAGCAGTTCTTC. The V call is TRBV4-1, the J call TRBJ2-1; 7 bases fit TRBD2. From germline, CDR1 is MGHRA and CDR2 YSYEKL. With V trimmed by 1 base and J by 4 bases, 7 bases remained unmatched. The CDR3 runs 16 residues.

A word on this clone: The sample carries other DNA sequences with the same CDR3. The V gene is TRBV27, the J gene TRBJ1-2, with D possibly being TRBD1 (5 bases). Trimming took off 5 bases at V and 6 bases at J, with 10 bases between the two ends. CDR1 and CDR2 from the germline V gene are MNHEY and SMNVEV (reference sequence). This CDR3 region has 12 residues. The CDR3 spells CASSLTGDGYTF. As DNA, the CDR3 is TGTGCCAGCAGTCTAACAGGAGATGGCTACACCTTC.

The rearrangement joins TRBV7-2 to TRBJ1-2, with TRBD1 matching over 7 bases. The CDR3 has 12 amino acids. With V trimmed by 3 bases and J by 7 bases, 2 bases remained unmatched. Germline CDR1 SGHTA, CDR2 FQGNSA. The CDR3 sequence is CASSFPGGGYTF. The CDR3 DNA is TGTGCCAGCAGCTTCCCAGGGGGTGGCTACACCTTC.

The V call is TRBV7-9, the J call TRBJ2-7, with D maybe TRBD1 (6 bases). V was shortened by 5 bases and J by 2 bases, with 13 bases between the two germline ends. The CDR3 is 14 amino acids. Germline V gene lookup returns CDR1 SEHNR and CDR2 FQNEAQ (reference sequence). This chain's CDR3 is CASSPRDKTYEQYF. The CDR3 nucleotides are TGTGCCAGCAGCCCAAGGGACAAGACCTACGAGCAGTACTTC.

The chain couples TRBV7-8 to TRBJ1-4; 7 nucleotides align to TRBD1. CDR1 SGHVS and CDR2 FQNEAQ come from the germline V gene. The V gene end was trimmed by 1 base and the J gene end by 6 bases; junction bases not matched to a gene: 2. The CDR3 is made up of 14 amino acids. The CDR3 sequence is CASSLGRGDEKLFF. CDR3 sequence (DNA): TGTGCCAGCAGCTTAGGCAGGGGGGATGAAAAACTGTTTTTT.